The source of this T cell receptor beta chain is a study of blood T cells in healthy people across ages. Study conclusions and caveats: A strong correlation between TCR beta diversity and naive T cell percentage was seen.

For the second PCR, which ran for roughly 7 to 11 cycles, a sample-barcoded 5' primer and a J-beta primer mix were used. Per-sample output comprised a minimum of 3 million paired-end reads containing CDR3. TCRdb analysed the 5' RACE reads with MiXCR anew, one entry per CDR3 protein. Among 450,000 to 600,000 distinct CDR3 sequences listed, over 25% were seen once. This clonotype has a handful of counts. Its matching antigen is unknown. These data are also associated with another study on T cells of mothers and their children.

The receptor comes from a boy younger than 10 in good health. Sequencing input: blood.

DNA for the CDR3: TGTGCCAGCAGACGCGGGGGCACTAATGAAAAACTGTTTTTT. Residues: CASRRGGTNEKLFF. The V and J genes are TRBV12-3 or TRBV12-4 and TRBJ1-4; TRBD1 is a possible D gene (6 bases). The CDR3 runs to 14 residues. Deletions cut 6 bases from V and 2 bases from J, with 10 bases between.